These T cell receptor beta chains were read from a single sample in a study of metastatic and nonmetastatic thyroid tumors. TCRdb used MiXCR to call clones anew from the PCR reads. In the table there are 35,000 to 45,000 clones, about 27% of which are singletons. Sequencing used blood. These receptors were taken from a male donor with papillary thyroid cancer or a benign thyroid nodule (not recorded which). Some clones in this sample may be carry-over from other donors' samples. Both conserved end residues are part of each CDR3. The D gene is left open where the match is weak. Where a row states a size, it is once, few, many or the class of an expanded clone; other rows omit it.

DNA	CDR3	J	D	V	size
TGTGCCAGCAGCTGGGGACAGGGCCTGAACACCGGGGAGCTGTTTTTT	CASSWGQGLNTGELFF	TRBJ2-2	TRBD1	TRBV7-6	.
TGCAGTGCTAAAGACAGATCTGGAAACACCATATATTTT	CSAKDRSGNTIYF	TRBJ1-3	.	TRBV20-1	.
TGTGCCAGCAGCCAGGGGACTAGCGGGAGGAATGAGCAGTTCTTC	CASSQGTSGRNEQFF	TRBJ2-1	TRBD2	TRBV28	few
TGCGCCAGCAGCCAAGTGTTCGACTACGCGAACACCGGGGAGCTGTTTTTT	CASSQVFDYANTGELFF	TRBJ2-2	.	TRBV4-1	.
TGTGCCAGCAGCCCAAGCGGGAGGTCCACCATTGAGCAGTTCTTC	CASSPSGRSTIEQFF	TRBJ2-1	TRBD2	TRBV11-2	once
TGCAGTGCTAGAGATGGAGGGCAGAACTATAATTCACCCCTCCACTTT	CSARDGGQNYNSPLHF	TRBJ1-6	.	TRBV20-1	few
TGTGCCACCCGGGACAGCTCTAACTATGGCTACACCTTC	CATRDSSNYGYTF	TRBJ1-2	TRBD1	TRBV28	many
TGCAGTGCTCCTCAAACCAGATGGGTGGATTCACCCCTCCACTTT	CSAPQTRWVDSPLHF	TRBJ1-6	.	TRBV20-1	many
TGTGCCAGCAAGGGTTCGGGAGGGCCCTACGAGCAGTACTTC	CASKGSGGPYEQYF	TRBJ2-7	TRBD2	TRBV6-1	many
TGTGCCAGTAGTATTTCGATGAACACTGAAGCTTTCTTT	CASSISMNTEAFF	TRBJ1-1	.	TRBV19	many
TGTGCCAGCGGGGACACTCATTACGAGCAGTACTTC	CASGDTHYEQYF	TRBJ2-7	.	TRBV27	.
TGCGCCAGCAGCTTGGAACAGGCAGCCTACGAGCAGTACTTC	CASSLEQAAYEQYF	TRBJ2-7	.	TRBV5-1	few
TGTGCCAGCAGTGAAGGGACCCGCACGGCAGATACGCAGTATTTT	CASSEGTRTADTQYF	TRBJ2-3	.	TRBV6-4	many
TGCAGCGTTGCTGGGACCCTATATGGCTACACCTTC	CSVAGTLYGYTF	TRBJ1-2	.	TRBV29-1	many
TGTGCCAGCAGTCCCACGCGGGGGGGGTTCTACGAGCAGTACTTC	CASSPTRGGFYEQYF	TRBJ2-7	TRBD2	TRBV28	medium-sized
TGTGCCAGCTCACCATTTGGGAATTCTAATGAAAAACTGTTTTTT	CASSPFGNSNEKLFF	TRBJ1-4	.	TRBV18	many
TGTGCCAGCAGATCCCCCGGGACAGTCCTAATCAACACCGGGGAGCTGTTTTTT	CASRSPGTVLINTGELFF	TRBJ2-2	TRBD1	TRBV28	few
TGTGCCAGTAGATCGGGACTAGCGGACACTGGGGAGCTGTTTTTT	CASRSGLADTGELFF	TRBJ2-2	TRBD2	TRBV7-9	once
TGTGCCAGCAGCCGTGGAAGAGGGGAAAAACTGTTTTTT	CASSRGRGEKLFF	TRBJ1-4	.	TRBV6-1	many
TGTGCCTGGAGTGTCCGAAACATTCAGTACTTC	CAWSVRNIQYF	TRBJ2-4	.	TRBV30	many
TGCAGTGCTAGGCTGAAGGGCGACGAGCAGTACTTC	CSARLKGDEQYF	TRBJ2-7	.	TRBV20-1	.
TGCGCCAGCAACCCGGGACTAGGCAATGAGCAGTTCTTC	CASNPGLGNEQFF	TRBJ2-1	TRBD2	TRBV5-1	once
TGTGCCAGCAGGATCAGGGGGCAGGACACTGAAGCTTTCTTT	CASRIRGQDTEAFF	TRBJ1-1	TRBD1	TRBV2	.
TGCAGCGTTGAAGTTCGGGGGACCACTGAAGCTTTCTTT	CSVEVRGTTEAFF	TRBJ1-1	.	TRBV29-1	many
TGCAGTGCTAGAGGACTAGCGGGAGACACCGGGGAGCTGTACTTC	CSARGLAGDTGELYF	TRBJ2-7	TRBD2	TRBV20-1	.
TGTGCCAGCAGCGGCCAACAGGGGCCCCTGAACACTGAAGCTTTCTTT	CASSGQQGPLNTEAFF	TRBJ1-1	TRBD1	TRBV11-2	.
TGCGCCAGCAAGGGACCCAAGAACACTGAAGCTTTCTTT	CASKGPKNTEAFF	TRBJ1-1	.	TRBV5-1	.
TGTGCCAGCAGCTTACAGGGGGCGCGCACTGAAGCTTTCTTT	CASSLQGARTEAFF	TRBJ1-1	TRBD1	TRBV11-3	many
TGTGCCAGCAGTGCTCAGGTACACGAAAAACTGTTTTTT	CASSAQVHEKLFF	TRBJ1-4	.	TRBV6-1	.
TGTGCCAGCAGTGGGAGCGGGGCCTACGAGCAGTACTTC	CASSGSGAYEQYF	TRBJ2-7	TRBD2	TRBV25-1	.
TGTGCCAGCAGCCAAGTCGACAGTCCTTCCCAGCCCCAGCATTTT	CASSQVDSPSQPQHF	TRBJ1-5	.	TRBV4-2	.
TGTGCCAGCAGCTTAGCCCAAAACTCCTACGAGCAGTACTTC	CASSLAQNSYEQYF	TRBJ2-7	.	TRBV7-2	.